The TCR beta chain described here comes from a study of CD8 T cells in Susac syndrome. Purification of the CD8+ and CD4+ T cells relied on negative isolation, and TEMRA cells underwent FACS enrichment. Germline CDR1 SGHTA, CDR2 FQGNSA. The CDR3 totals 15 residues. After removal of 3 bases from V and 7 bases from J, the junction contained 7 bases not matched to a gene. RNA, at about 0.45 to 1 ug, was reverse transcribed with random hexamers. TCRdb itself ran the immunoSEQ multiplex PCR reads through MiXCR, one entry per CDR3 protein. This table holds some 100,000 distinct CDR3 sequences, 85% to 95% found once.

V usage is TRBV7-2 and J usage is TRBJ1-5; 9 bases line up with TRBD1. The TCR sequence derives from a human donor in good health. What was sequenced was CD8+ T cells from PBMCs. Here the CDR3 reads CASSFYRDRAQPQHF. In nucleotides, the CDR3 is TGTGCCAGCAGCTTTTACCGGGACAGGGCACAGCCCCAGCATTTT.